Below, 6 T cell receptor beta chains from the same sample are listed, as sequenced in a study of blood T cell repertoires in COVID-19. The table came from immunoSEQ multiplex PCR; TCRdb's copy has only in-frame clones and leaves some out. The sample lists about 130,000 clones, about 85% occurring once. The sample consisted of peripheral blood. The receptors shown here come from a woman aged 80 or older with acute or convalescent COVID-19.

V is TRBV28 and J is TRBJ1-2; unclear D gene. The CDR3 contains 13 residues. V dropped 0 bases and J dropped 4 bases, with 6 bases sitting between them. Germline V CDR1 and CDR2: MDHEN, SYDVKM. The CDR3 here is CASSLWSRYGYTF. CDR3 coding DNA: TGTGCCAGCAGTTTATGGTCCCGCTATGGCTACACCTTC.

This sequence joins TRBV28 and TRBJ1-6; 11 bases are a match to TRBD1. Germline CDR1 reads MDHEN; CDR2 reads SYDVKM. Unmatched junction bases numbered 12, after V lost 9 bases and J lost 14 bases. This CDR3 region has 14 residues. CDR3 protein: CASESGQGAFTLHF. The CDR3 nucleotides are TGTGCCAGTGAGTCTGGACAGGGGGCTTTCACCCTCCACTTT. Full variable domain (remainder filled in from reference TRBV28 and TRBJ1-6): DVKVTQSSRYLVKRTGEKVFLECVQDMDHENMFWYRQDPGLGLRLIYFSYDVKMKEKGDIPEGYSVSREKKERFSLILESASTNQTSMYLCASESGQGAFTLHFGNGTRLTVT.

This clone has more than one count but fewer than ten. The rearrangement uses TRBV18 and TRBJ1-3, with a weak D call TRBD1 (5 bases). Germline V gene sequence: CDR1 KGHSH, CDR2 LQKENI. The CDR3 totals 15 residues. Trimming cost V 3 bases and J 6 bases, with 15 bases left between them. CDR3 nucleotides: TGTGCCAGCTCACCGGGGCCGTCACCGCCAAACACCATATATTTT. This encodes CASSPGPSPPNTIYF.

The CDR3 loop reads CASRKNLQPQHF. CDR3 nucleotide sequence: TGTGCCAGCCGCAAAAATCTACAGCCCCAGCATTTT. This chain uses TRBV12-3 or TRBV12-4 with TRBJ1-5; D unresolved. The CDR3 is 12 residues long. The V and J ends lost 8 bases and 7 bases respectively, with 12 bases between them.

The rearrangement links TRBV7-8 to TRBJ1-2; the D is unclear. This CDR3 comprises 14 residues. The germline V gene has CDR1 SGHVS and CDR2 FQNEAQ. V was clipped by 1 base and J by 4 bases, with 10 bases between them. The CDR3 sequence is CASSLGLTRYGYTF. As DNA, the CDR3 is TGTGCCAGCAGCTTAGGCCTTACTCGCTATGGCTACACCTTC.

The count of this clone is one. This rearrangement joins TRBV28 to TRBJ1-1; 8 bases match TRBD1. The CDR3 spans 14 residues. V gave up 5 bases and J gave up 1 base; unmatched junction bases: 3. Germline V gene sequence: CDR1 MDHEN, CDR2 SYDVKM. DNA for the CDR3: TGTGCCAGCAGTAACGGACAGGGGAACACTGAAGCTTTCTTT. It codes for CASSNGQGNTEAFF.